These 29 T cell receptor beta chains were sequenced from one sample in a study of monozygotic twins with inflammatory bowel disease (dated by TCRdb to between 2018 and 2021). Library preparation was by 5' RACE. The listed sequencing device is Illumina HiSeq 2500. Reprocessed by TCRdb, the reads give a single entry per CDR3 protein sequence, without DNA. The sample table gives about 300,000 distinct CDR3 sequences. The ten largest clones take up approximately 5.4% of the sample. Material: blood. These receptors all stem from a human donor with ulcerative colitis or Crohn's disease, or a healthy co-twin of an affected twin (not recorded which).

This chain joins TRBV4-1 and TRBJ1-2. The germline CDR1 and CDR2 sequences are MGHRA and YSYEKL. This CDR3 has 16 amino acids. The CDR3 loop is CASSPSPSWTNNGYTF.

The rearrangement joins TRBV28 to TRBJ2-2; TCRdb names TRBD1, which stays unverified in the absence of DNA. The CDR3 spans 15 residues. Germline V gene sequence: CDR1 MDHEN, CDR2 SYDVKM. The CDR3 loop reads CASSLQGAPPGELFF.

This sequence joins TRBV7-9 and TRBJ2-5; TCRdb indicates TRBD1, and absent DNA this call remains unverified. Germline V gene data show CDR1 as SEHNR and CDR2 as FQNEAQ (reference sequence). This CDR3 spans 15 amino acids. CDR3 in amino acids: CASSSTTGRQETQYF.

The CDR3 sequence is CATSRQDWDQPQHF. The chain is built from TRBV15 and TRBJ1-5. The CDR3 sequence is 14 residues long. CDR1 and CDR2 from the germline V gene are LNHNV and YYDKDF (reference sequence). Supplemented by reference TRBV15 and TRBJ1-5, the full variable domain reads DAMVIQNPRYQVTQFGKPVTLSCSQTLNHNVMYWYQQKSSQAPKLLFHYYDKDFNNEADTPDNFQSRRPNTSFCFLDIRSPGLGDTAMYLCATSRQDWDQPQHFGDGTRLSIL.

CDR3 loop: CASSTPGLAGYEQYF. The rearrangement uses TRBV6-2 or TRBV6-3 and TRBJ2-7; the TRBD2 assignment by TCRdb is unverifiable without DNA. The CDR3 contains 15 residues. The germline gives CDR1 MNHEY, CDR2 SVGEGT.

This chain connects TRBV10-3 to TRBJ2-1. Germline V gives CDR1 ENHRY, CDR2 SYGVKD. The length of the CDR3 is 12 residues. CDR3 loop: CAISGHGDEQFF.

The chain is built from TRBV9 and TRBJ1-1. In germline, CDR1 is SGDLS, CDR2 YYNGEE. The CDR3 extends over 17 amino acids. The CDR3 loop reads CASSDNTYMIGNTEAFF.

The chain uses TRBV20-1 and TRBJ2-3; TCRdb lists TRBD1, though no DNA is available to test this call. The CDR3 consists of 16 residues. Per the germline V gene, CDR1 is DFQATT and CDR2 is SNEGSKA (reference sequence). The CDR3 sequence: CSASGGDLLHRGTQYF.

The genes are TRBV7-9 and TRBJ2-1; there is no DNA to check the TCRdb D call of TRBD1. Germline CDR1 SEHNR, CDR2 FQNEAQ (reference sequence). The CDR3 runs to 15 residues. CDR3 amino acids: CASSLGPGQGGEQFF. The whole variable domain, remainder taken from reference TRBV7-9 and TRBJ2-1, is DTGVSQNPRHKITKRGQNVTFRCDPISEHNRLYWYRQTLGQGPEFLTYFQNEAQLEKSRLLSDRFSAERPKGSFSTLEIQRTEQGDSAMYLCASSLGPGQGGEQFFGPGTRLTVL.

The chain uses TRBV6-1 and TRBJ1-5. This CDR3 is 14 amino acids long. CDR1 and CDR2 (germline): MNHNS, SASEGT. CDR3 protein: CASSQGPANQPQHF.

The chain uses TRBV3-1 and TRBJ1-5. In germline, CDR1 is LGHDT, CDR2 YNNKEL (reference sequence). The CDR3 is made up of 12 amino acids. The chain's CDR3 is CASSLYGQPQHF.

The rearrangement links TRBV5-4 to TRBJ2-7. Germline lookup yields CDR1 SGHNT and CDR2 YYREEE (reference sequence). The CDR3 is 12 residues long. The chain's CDR3 is CASSLLDYEQYF.

V is TRBV7-9 and J is TRBJ2-7; TCRdb proposes TRBD1, but this gene call is untestable without DNA. Germline CDR1 SEHNR, CDR2 FQNEAQ (reference sequence). The CDR3 is 13 amino acids. The CDR3 is CASSLETGTEQYF.

The chain links TRBV20-1 to TRBJ1-6; TCRdb proposes TRBD1, but this gene call is untestable without DNA. CDR3 length: 14 amino acids. Germline values: CDR1 DFQATT, CDR2 SNEGSKA (reference sequence). The CDR3 loop is CSTKTGEENSPLHF.

CDR3 sequence: CASRVLAGDNEQFF. V usage is TRBV10-2 and J usage is TRBJ2-1; TCRdb's D call, TRBD2, is unchecked because there is no DNA. Looked up from germline, CDR1 is WSHSY and CDR2 is SAAADI. CDR3 length equals 14 residues.

The rearrangement links TRBV5-1 to TRBJ2-3; the TCRdb D gene call, TRBD2, has no DNA to confirm it. The CDR3 is 16 residues long. CDR1 is SGHRS and CDR2 is YFSETQ in the germline V gene. CDR3 sequence: CASSRIAGGNADTQYF. Complete variable domain (other parts from reference TRBV5-1 and TRBJ2-3): KAGVTQTPRYLIKTRGQQVTLSCSPISGHRSVSWYQQTPGQGLQFLFEYFSETQRNKGNFPGRFSGRQFSNSRSEMNVSTLELGDSALYLCASSRIAGGNADTQYFGPGTRLTVL.

The V and J genes are TRBV6-1 and TRBJ1-5; there is no DNA to check the TCRdb D call of TRBD1. The CDR3 totals 14 residues. The germline V gene encodes CDR1 MNHNS and CDR2 SASEGT. This CDR3 is CASSRQYSNQPQHF.

The chain employs TRBV5-6 and TRBJ2-1; no DNA is available, so the TRBD1 call from TCRdb remains unchecked. CDR3 length: 14 amino acids. CDR1 and CDR2 (germline): SGHDT, YYEEEE. CDR3 in amino acids: CASIYTATGNEQFF.

The rearrangement links TRBV12-3 or TRBV12-4 to TRBJ2-3. CDR3 size: 11 residues. CDR3 in amino acids: CASSEVFTQYF.

The J gene is TRBJ1-2, the V gene TRBV15; no DNA is available, so the TRBD1 call from TCRdb remains unchecked. CDR1 LNHNV and CDR2 YYDKDF come from the germline V gene (reference sequence). This CDR3 comprises 16 residues. This CDR3 is CATSREIFGQGNGYTF.

The genes are TRBV28 and TRBJ1-1; the TCRdb D gene call, TRBD1, has no DNA to confirm it. This CDR3 has 15 amino acids. Germline CDR1 is MDHEN and CDR2 is SYDVKM. The CDR3 loop is CASSLGTGGRTEAFF. The full variable domain, rest sourced from reference TRBV28 and TRBJ1-1, is DVKVTQSSRYLVKRTGEKVFLECVQDMDHENMFWYRQDPGLGLRLIYFSYDVKMKEKGDIPEGYSVSREKKERFSLILESASTNQTSMYLCASSLGTGGRTEAFFGQGTRLTVV.

J is TRBJ1-3 and V is TRBV6-2 or TRBV6-3; the D gene TCRdb calls, TRBD1, cannot be checked with no DNA. Germline V gene lookup returns CDR1 MNHEY and CDR2 SVGEGT. The CDR3 runs 16 residues. This CDR3 is CASSYSGRAVGNTIYF.

The chain couples TRBV12-3 or TRBV12-4 to TRBJ1-1. This CDR3 has 13 residues. CDR3 sequence reads: CASSRTENTEAFF.

The chain has TRBV7-7 and TRBJ2-1; TCRdb outputs TRBD2, but without DNA this stays unchecked. The CDR3 loop spans 13 amino acids. Germline V gene sequence: CDR1 SSHAT, CDR2 FNYEAQ (reference sequence). The CDR3 here is CASSRSTAGEQFF. The full variable domain, in which reference TRBV7-7 and TRBJ2-1 provide the parts outside the CDR3, is GAGVSQSPRYKVTKRGQDVTLRCDPISSHATLYWYQQALGQGPEFLTYFNYEAQPDKSGLPSDRFSAERPEGSISTLTIQRTEQRDSAMYRCASSRSTAGEQFFGPGTRLTVL.

The rearrangement uses TRBV12-3 or TRBV12-4 and TRBJ1-1; there is no DNA to check the TCRdb D call of TRBD1. The CDR3 length is 15 residues. This chain's CDR3 is CASSRTARDHTEAFF.

The CDR3 is CASSYGQAAYGYTF. V is TRBV12-3 or TRBV12-4 and J is TRBJ1-2; TCRdb designates TRBD1, a call that cannot be tested without DNA. The CDR3 totals 14 residues.

The chain recombines TRBV4-2 with TRBJ2-3; TCRdb's assignment of TRBD2 cannot be checked, as there is no DNA. This CDR3 is built from 14 residues. The germline V gene encodes CDR1 LGHNA and CDR2 YNFKEQ. CDR3: CASSASGMTDTQYF.

The chain couples TRBV27 to TRBJ2-7; no DNA is available, so the TRBD1 call from TCRdb remains unchecked. CDR3 length: 14 residues. Germline V lookup: CDR1 MNHEY, CDR2 SMNVEV (reference sequence). The CDR3 region is CASSPGVILREQYF.

CDR3 protein: CASTEGQGRTGELFF. V gene TRBV7-9 combines with J gene TRBJ2-2; no DNA is available, so the TRBD1 call from TCRdb remains unchecked. The CDR3 is made up of 15 amino acids. The germline CDR1 and CDR2 sequences are SEHNR and FQNEAQ (reference sequence).